This entry lists 3 T cell receptor beta chains sequenced from one sample in a study of T cell responses to AZD1222 COVID-19 vaccine. Libraries were prepared by immunoSEQ multiplex PCR; TCRdb keeps only in-frame clonotypes and omits some of them. This table holds 100,000 to 150,000 clones, 70% to 90% found once. The sequenced sample was peripheral blood, obtained 28 days after the second AZD1222 dose. The origin of the receptors is an adult who received the AZD1222 COVID-19 vaccine.

J is TRBJ1-5 and V is TRBV28; TRBD1 matches 7 bases. The CDR3 is made up of 15 amino acids. CDR1 and CDR2 from the germline V gene are MDHEN and SYDVKM. The trim removed 4 bases at V and 0 bases at J, leaving 3 bases unmatched. The CDR3 nucleotides are TGTGCCAGCAGTTACGCAGGGGGTAGCAATCAGCCCCAGCATTTT. The encoded protein is CASSYAGGSNQPQHF. Looking up the rest from reference TRBV28 and TRBJ1-5 gives the full variable domain: DVKVTQSSRYLVKRTGEKVFLECVQDMDHENMFWYRQDPGLGLRLIYFSYDVKMKEKGDIPEGYSVSREKKERFSLILESASTNQTSMYLCASSYAGGSNQPQHFGDGTRLSIL.

The chain joins TRBV7-9 to TRBJ1-1; D remains unclear. Looked up from germline, CDR1 is SEHNR and CDR2 is FQNEAQ (reference sequence). V was pared by 0 bases and J by 1 base, with 9 bases between. The length of the CDR3 is 15 residues. For the CDR3, the DNA is TGTGCCAGCAGCTTAGCGGAAGGAAAGAACACTGAAGCTTTCTTT. It codes for CASSLAEGKNTEAFF.

This clone showed up just once. The V gene is TRBV19, the J gene TRBJ2-2; D possibly matches TRBD1 or TRBD2 (5 bases each). Germline V gene sequence: CDR1 LNHDA, CDR2 SQIVND (reference sequence). Trimming pared 3 bases from V and 7 bases from J, leaving 15 bases between. The CDR3 has 15 residues. The CDR3 spells CASSIGAASGGELFF. The CDR3 region has the DNA TGTGCCAGTAGTATCGGGGCGGCCAGCGGCGGGGAGCTGTTTTTT.